This T cell receptor (beta chain) was sequenced for a study of T cell repertoires in cytomegalovirus infection. Study information: It can be stated that public TCR beta signatures indicated CMV infection as well as a matching HLA type. Study-wide results and limits: CMV carriers with the relevant HLA were identified by cumulative public TCR beta family frequency.

In the case of this clonotype: Its antigen is not identified.

TCRdb independently ran MiXCR on the reads; one entry per CDR3 protein. Found here are about half a million distinct CDR3 sequences, about 33% of them singletons; the top ten hold about a sixth. Germline V gene data show CDR1 as SGHDT and CDR2 as YYEEEE. The CDR3 extends over 13 amino acids. V lost 1 base and J 1 base, leaving 5 bases between the germline ends. This clonotype originated in a human donor in good health (CMV status not recorded). Some clones in this sample may be carry-over from other donors' samples. Here the sequenced sample was cultured PBMCs, taken from culture after CMV antigen stimulation. This chain connects TRBV5-6 to TRBJ2-5; D not certain. As DNA, the CDR3 is TGTGCCAGCAGCTTGACTATCCAAGAGACCCAGTACTTC. It encodes CASSLTIQETQYF.